Following are 16 T cell receptor beta chains from one sample sequenced in a study of blood T cell repertoires in COVID-19. Sequenced by immunoSEQ multiplex PCR; TCRdb stores in-frame clones only, minus some. The table lists approximately 110,000 clones, more than 80% of them singletons. Sequences were obtained from peripheral blood. The receptors were gathered from a woman over 75 with COVID-19, enrolled during active disease.

Of note for this clone: The germline gene is not matched at one end of the junction; a read error may be the cause. This chain links TRBV12-3 or TRBV12-4 with TRBJ2-1, with 9 positions matching TRBD2. CDR3 length: 13 amino acids. CDR3 loop: CASSYVTSGLVLF. Written as DNA, the CDR3 is TGTGCCAGCAGTTACGTTACTAGCGGGCTGGTTCTCTTC.

A few counts support this clone. This chain uses TRBV19 with TRBJ1-2; maybe TRBD1 (5 bases). Trimming left V 5 bases short and J 6 bases short, with 19 bases between. This CDR3 is 15 amino acids long. Germline loops: CDR1 LNHDA, CDR2 SQIVND (reference sequence). In DNA, the CDR3 is TGTGCCAGTAGTTCCGGGACTCCACACAGAGATGGCTACACCTTC. Amino acids: CASSSGTPHRDGYTF.

The count of this clone is one. The DNA for the CDR3 is TGTGCCAGCAGGAGGCCGACTAGCGTAGACAATGAGCAGTTCTTC. This encodes CASRRPTSVDNEQFF. The chain joins TRBV6-5 to TRBJ2-1; 8 nucleotides agree with TRBD2. V dropped 6 bases and J dropped 5; count of bases not matched to a gene: 9. The CDR3 length is 15 residues. The germline V gene has CDR1 MNHEY and CDR2 SVGAGI.

The chain couples TRBV11-2 to TRBJ2-5, with D tentatively TRBD1 (6 bases). Germline V gene sequence: CDR1 SGHAT, CDR2 FQNNGV. V gave up 0 bases and J gave up 2 bases, with 10 bases separating them. The CDR3 totals 15 residues. The CDR3 sequence is CASSLDGTRQETQYF. The CDR3 coding sequence is TGTGCCAGCAGCTTAGACGGGACAAGACAAGAGACCCAGTACTTC.

This rearrangement joins TRBV7-3 to TRBJ2-1, with D perhaps TRBD2 (6 bases). The V gene's germline CDR1 is SGHTA and CDR2 FQGTGA. The CDR3 totals 14 residues. V lost 3 bases and J lost 5, with 11 bases in between. CDR3 sequence reads: CASSFGAGNNEQFF. The DNA of the CDR3 is TGTGCCAGCAGCTTCGGAGCGGGCAACAATGAGCAGTTCTTC.

V gene TRBV5-6 combines with J gene TRBJ1-5; D may be TRBD1 (6 bases). V was shortened by 1 base and J by 7 bases, with 12 bases between the two germline ends. There are 14 residues in the CDR3. Germline V gene data show CDR1 as SGHDT and CDR2 as YYEEEE. In nucleotides, the CDR3 is TGTGCCAGCAGCTTGAGGGGGATAGGACAGCCCCAGCATTTT. It translates to CASSLRGIGQPQHF.

The chain couples TRBV29-1 to TRBJ2-1, with 7 nucleotides matching TRBD2. The CDR3 is made up of 14 amino acids. The V segment lost 6 bases and the J segment 6 bases; nucleotides outside the gene matches: 11. CDR1 and CDR2 (germline): SQVTM, ANQGSEA. The CDR3 coding sequence is TGCAGCGTGTCTTTGTCTAGCGGAATCAATGAGCAGTTCTTC. Translating it yields CSVSLSSGINEQFF.

This clone has a single count. The chain employs TRBV2 and TRBJ1-5; D perhaps matches TRBD1 (6 bases). Trimming removed 5 bases at V and 1 base at J, with 9 bases between. Germline-derived CDR1 and CDR2 are SNHLY and FYNNEI. The CDR3 is made up of 14 amino acids. CDR3 DNA sequence: TGTGCCAGCAGTACAGGGTTGAGCAATCAGCCCCAGCATTTT. Translation gives CASSTGLSNQPQHF. The entire variable domain, with the rest obtained from reference TRBV2 and TRBJ1-5, is as follows: EPEVTQTPSHQVTQMGQEVILRCVPISNHLYFYWYRQILGQKVEFLVSFYNNEISEKSEIFDDQFSVERPDGSNFTLKIRSTKLEDSAMYFCASSTGLSNQPQHFGDGTRLSIL.

The CDR3 region is CAISESNIAKNIQYF. CDR3 coding DNA: TGTGCCATCAGTGAGTCAAACATAGCCAAAAACATTCAGTACTTC. The chain uses TRBV10-3 and TRBJ2-4; D ambiguous. Germline V CDR1 and CDR2: ENHRY, SYGVKD. The CDR3 has 15 amino acids. V was pared by 0 bases and J by 0 bases, with 6 bases between.

The CDR3 region is CASSLGAGDTGELFF. The CDR3 DNA reads TGTGCCAGCAGCCTTGGGGCAGGGGACACCGGGGAGCTGTTTTTT. This chain links TRBV7-8 with TRBJ2-2; perhaps TRBD1 as D (6 bases). V was cut by 5 bases and J by 3 bases, with 13 bases left in between. The CDR3 is 15 residues long. Germline CDR1 is SGHVS and CDR2 is FQNEAQ.

The chain recombines TRBV5-8 with TRBJ1-2; 10 nucleotides agree with TRBD1. V shed 3 bases and J 1 base; nucleotides not matched to a gene: 3. The CDR3 loop spans 15 amino acids. Germline values: CDR1 SGHTS, CDR2 YDEGEE. CDR3 DNA: TGTGCCAGCAGCTGGGGACAGGGGCTTAACTATGGCTACACCTTC. Translating it yields CASSWGQGLNYGYTF.

This clone was counted a few times. The chain uses TRBV18 and TRBJ2-7; D call uncertain. The V end lost 2 bases, the J end lost 0 bases, and 8 bases lay between the germline ends. This CDR3 spans 14 amino acids. Germline V gene sequence: CDR1 KGHSH, CDR2 LQKENI. The CDR3 region is CASSPAPGSYEQYF. The CDR3 region has the DNA TGTGCCAGCTCACCAGCCCCCGGCTCCTACGAGCAGTACTTC.

The chain carries TRBV12-3 or TRBV12-4 and TRBJ1-1; D gene uncertain. Between the trimmed V and J ends, which lost 4 bases and 8 bases, there was a span of 8 bases. The CDR3 runs 11 residues. The CDR3 spells CASSSASEAFF. The CDR3 nucleotides are TGTGCCAGCAGTTCCGCGTCAGAAGCTTTCTTT.

In DNA form, the CDR3 reads TGTGCCAGCAAGAGAGCCCAGGGCAGCTTAGAGACCCAGTACTTC. It encodes CASKRAQGSLETQYF. V gene TRBV2 combines with J gene TRBJ2-5, with D perhaps TRBD1 (5 bases). The CDR3 extends over 15 amino acids. Germline V lookup: CDR1 SNHLY, CDR2 FYNNEI. The V end was cut by 7 bases, the J end by 4 bases, with 19 bases between.

This chain uses TRBV4-2 with TRBJ1-5; the match to TRBD1 covers 8 bases. J lost 5 bases, V lost 5 bases, and 8 bases had no gene match. This CDR3 contains 15 residues. Germline V gene sequence: CDR1 LGHNA, CDR2 YNFKEQ. CDR3 residues: CASSIRQGQDQPQHF. Here the CDR3 DNA reads TGTGCCAGCAGCATCCGACAGGGACAGGATCAGCCCCAGCATTTT.

The V and J genes are TRBV28 and TRBJ1-2; D is unresolved. Looked up from germline, CDR1 is MDHEN and CDR2 is SYDVKM. The CDR3 is made up of 10 amino acids. The V end was cut by 8 bases, the J end by 8 bases, with 9 bases between. For the CDR3, the DNA is TGTGCCAGCGGTCCCCTAGGCTACACCTTC. It translates to CASGPLGYTF.